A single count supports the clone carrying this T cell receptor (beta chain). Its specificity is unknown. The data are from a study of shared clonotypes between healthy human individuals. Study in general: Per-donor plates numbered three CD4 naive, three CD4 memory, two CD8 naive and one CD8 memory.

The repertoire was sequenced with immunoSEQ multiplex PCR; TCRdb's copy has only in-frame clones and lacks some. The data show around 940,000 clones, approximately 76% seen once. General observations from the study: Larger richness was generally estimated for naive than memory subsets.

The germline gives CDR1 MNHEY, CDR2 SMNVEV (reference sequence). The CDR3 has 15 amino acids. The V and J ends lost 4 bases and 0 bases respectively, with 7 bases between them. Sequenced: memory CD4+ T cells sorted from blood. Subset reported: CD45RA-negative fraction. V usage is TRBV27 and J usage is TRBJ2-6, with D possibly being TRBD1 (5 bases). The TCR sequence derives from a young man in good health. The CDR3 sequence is CASSYDSSGANVLTF. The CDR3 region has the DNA TGTGCCAGCAGTTACGACAGCTCTGGGGCCAACGTCCTGACTTTC.